This T cell receptor (beta chain) was identified during a study of tissue T cells after allogeneic stem cell transplantation. The wider study: Of the grafts for graft-versus-host disease patients, four were unmodified and three CD34-selected. All graft-versus-host disease patients had gastrointestinal involvement and received several lines of directed therapy. Where cell numbers permitted, CD3+ T cells were sorted from preserved blood and marrow.

Sequencing used immunoSEQ multiplex PCR; TCRdb keeps in-frame clones, though not all of them. The sample has tens of thousands of clones, approximately 83% seen once; the top ten hold approximately 3.5%. Regarding this clone: Its antigen is unknown.

J lost 5 bases, V lost 7 bases, and 14 bases had no gene match. The germline V gene encodes CDR1 SGHDT and CDR2 YYEEEE. This CDR3 region has 15 residues. General study results and limits: Shared clones across patients were few; motif clustering revealed tissue-specific shared signatures.

The TCR was taken from a woman aged 18-49 years who later had graft-versus-host disease after an allogeneic stem cell transplant. Sequencing was performed on blood, taken before transplantation. This rearrangement joins TRBV5-6 to TRBJ1-2, with TRBD1 identical over 7 bases. The CDR3 loop reads CASLSLETGRYGYTF. CDR3 DNA sequence: TGTGCCAGCCTATCCCTTGAGACAGGGAGATATGGCTACACCTTC.